The rows below give T cell receptor beta chains drawn from one sample of a study of technical replicates of blood from several donors. Some clones are missing from TCRdb's copy, which holds only in-frame ones; the method was immunoSEQ multiplex PCR. In the table there are 7,500 to 8,500 clones, roughly 90% of which are singletons. The specimen sequenced was PBMCs. The receptors were gathered from a human donor in good health. CDR3s include the opening cysteine and the closing phenylalanine or tryptophan. Fields, in order: V gene, J gene, CDR3 protein.

TRBV19	TRBJ1-5	CASTFARTGRQPQHF
TRBV7-2	TRBJ1-1	CASSDGQGKEYTEAFF
TRBV18	TRBJ1-5	CASSPQPGEDQPQHF
TRBV6-1	TRBJ2-3	CASSEALAGASNTQYF
TRBV19	TRBJ1-2	CASTLGTVTDGYTF
TRBV5-6	TRBJ1-3	CASSVLTWRSSGNTIYF
TRBV19	TRBJ1-5	CASRWTVNQPQHF
TRBV5-6	TRBJ1-1	CASTRMGGTEAFF
TRBV6-1	TRBJ2-1	CASSGGASGNIEQFF
TRBV5-1	TRBJ2-7	CASTEREGGEQYF
TRBV11-2	TRBJ2-7	CASSLGVRLAKFSYEQYF